A selection of T cell receptor beta chains follows, all from one sample in a study of blood T cell repertoires in COVID-19. The assay was immunoSEQ multiplex PCR, and TCRdb's table has in-frame clones only and misses some. The profile shows 28,000 or so clones, approximately 92% of them singletons. Sequenced material: peripheral blood. These receptors came from a human donor in a cohort sampled during active COVID-19. The CDR3 runs from the conserved cysteine through the conserved F or W. D genes are given only for firm matches. For some rows the clone size is stated as once, few or many, or as a class when expanded; others skip it.

abundance: NA
j_gene: TRBJ2-2
d_gene: NA
v_gene: TRBV5-4
CDR3nt: TGTGCCAGCAGCCCTCACACCGGGGAGCTGTTTTTT
CDR3aa: CASSPHTGELFF

abundance: NA
j_gene: TRBJ1-5
d_gene: NA
v_gene: TRBV7-2
CDR3nt: TGTGCCAGCAGCTTAGGAGATAGCAATCAGCCCCAGCATTTT
CDR3aa: CASSLGDSNQPQHF

abundance: NA
j_gene: TRBJ2-5
d_gene: NA
v_gene: TRBV7-3
CDR3nt: TGTGCCAGCAGCTTAGGTTGGCGGGAGACCCAGTACTTC
CDR3aa: CASSLGWRETQYF

abundance: once
j_gene: TRBJ2-7
d_gene: TRBD2
v_gene: TRBV7-2
CDR3nt: TGTGCCAGCAGCTTAGCGTCCGGGACTAGCGGATCAGTGACCTACGAGCAGTACTTC
CDR3aa: CASSLASGTSGSVTYEQYF

abundance: NA
j_gene: TRBJ1-2
d_gene: TRBD1
v_gene: TRBV2
CDR3nt: TGTGCCAGCAGTAACCCATCGGGACAGGGTTTCTATGGCTACACCTTC
CDR3aa: CASSNPSGQGFYGYTF

abundance: NA
j_gene: TRBJ2-1
d_gene: TRBD1
v_gene: TRBV6-4
CDR3nt: TGTGCCAGCTCCTTGGACAGGATGTCTGAGCAGTTCTTC
CDR3aa: CASSLDRMSEQFF

abundance: few
j_gene: TRBJ1-3
d_gene: NA
v_gene: TRBV5-1
CDR3nt: TGCGCCAGCAGCTTCACCCGGACGACTACTGGAAACACCATATATTTT
CDR3aa: CASSFTRTTTGNTIYF

abundance: NA
j_gene: TRBJ1-6
d_gene: NA
v_gene: TRBV30
CDR3nt: TGTGCCTGGAGTGTAGTAAACACCCGGGGTTCACCCCTCCACTTT
CDR3aa: CAWSVVNTRGSPLHF

abundance: NA
j_gene: TRBJ2-1
d_gene: NA
v_gene: TRBV25-1
CDR3nt: TGTGCCAGCAGTGAATTAGCCAGAGCTAGCAATGAGCAGTTCTTC
CDR3aa: CASSELARASNEQFF

abundance: NA
j_gene: TRBJ2-7
d_gene: TRBD1
v_gene: TRBV9
CDR3nt: TGTGCCAGCAGCGTAAGCGGACAGGGTATCTACGAGCAGTACTTC
CDR3aa: CASSVSGQGIYEQYF